This T cell receptor beta chain was identified during a study of shared clonotypes between healthy human individuals. Germline lookup yields CDR1 MGHDK and CDR2 SYGVNS. Trimming removed 5 bases from V and 3 bases from J, with 10 bases in between. The CDR3 covers 13 residues. Genomic DNA of each subset was evenly split across several immunoSEQ plates. Repertoires were generated with immunoSEQ multiplex PCR, while TCRdb's copy carries only in-frame clones and drops some. The table lists 2 million to 2.5 million clones, 85% to 95% of them singletons, with under 0.45% in the top ten. The chain uses TRBV25-1 and TRBJ1-2; possibly TRBD1 for D (5 bases). This receptor was obtained from a man aged 18 to 35 in good health. Some clones in this sample may be carry-over from other donors' samples. Sequencing was performed on naive CD4+ T cells from PBMCs. Subset specified: CD45RA+ positively selected. The CDR3 loop is CASSFRGDYGYTF. The CDR3 DNA sequence: TGTGCCAGCAGTTTTCGGGGGGACTATGGCTACACCTTC.